What follows are 3 T cell receptor beta chains derived from one specimen sequenced in a study of OX40 agonist ivuxolimab in advanced cancers. Sequencing was performed with immunoSEQ multiplex PCR; in TCRdb, only in-frame clones are kept and a portion is missing. This sample has roughly 40,000 clones; around 80% occur once, and the top ten carry about 2%. The sequenced sample was CD4+ or CD8+ T cells sorted from blood, obtained in a trial of the OX40 agonist ivuxolimab. These TCRs come from an adult with an advanced solid tumor such as melanoma, head and neck, liver or kidney cancer.

The chain is built from TRBV12-5 and TRBJ1-5, with TRBD1 as a possible D gene (5 bases). The V gene lost 3 bases and the J gene lost 0 bases, with 15 bases spanning the gap. Germline V gives CDR1 LGHNT, CDR2 FRNRAP. The CDR3 sequence is 17 residues long. Here the CDR3 reads CASGLCQGPNSNQPQHF. CDR3 coding DNA: TGTGCTAGTGGTTTATGTCAGGGCCCAAATAGCAATCAGCCCCAGCATTTT. The full variable domain, completed using reference TRBV12-5 and TRBJ1-5, is DARVTQTPRHKVTEMGQEVTMRCQPILGHNTVFWYRQTMMQGLELLAYFRNRAPLDDSGMPKDRFSAEMPDATLATLKIQPSEPRDSAVYFCASGLCQGPNSNQPQHFGDGTRLSIL.

The chain employs TRBV5-1 and TRBJ1-4; tentatively, D is TRBD1 (6 bases). This CDR3 is 17 amino acids long. Trimming removed 0 bases from V and 1 base from J, with 13 bases in between. Germline V CDR1 and CDR2: SGHRS, YFSETQ. The CDR3: CASSLAGDIRTNEKLFF. The CDR3 DNA sequence: TGCGCCAGCAGCTTGGCTGGGGACATTAGAACTAATGAAAAACTGTTTTTT.

V usage is TRBV4-1 and J usage is TRBJ2-7, with 10 bases that match TRBD2. The germline V gene encodes CDR1 MGHRA and CDR2 YSYEKL. The CDR3 has 16 amino acids. The ends lost 0 bases at V and 4 bases at J; junction bases unmatched: 6. In DNA form, the CDR3 reads TGCGCCAGCAGCCAAGATTGGGATAGCGGGAGGTACGAGCAGTACTTC. This codes for CASSQDWDSGRYEQYF.